Shown below are 9 T cell receptor beta chains from a single sample sequenced in a study of T cell responses to AZD1222 COVID-19 vaccine. Libraries were prepared by immunoSEQ multiplex PCR; TCRdb keeps only in-frame clonotypes and omits some of them. The top ten hold approximately 1% of the sample, which has some 120,000 clones, approximately 90% seen once. The sample consisted of peripheral blood, taken on day 0 of AZD1222 vaccination. The receptors derive from an adult in good health.

V gene TRBV5-1 combines with J gene TRBJ2-1; 8 nucleotides agree with TRBD2. This CDR3 region has 17 residues. From germline, CDR1 is SGHRS and CDR2 YFSETQ. Germline trimming cut 4 bases from V and 2 bases from J; bases unmatched to any gene: 11. CDR3 sequence reads: CASSPGGGRHAYNEQFF. The DNA of the CDR3 is TGCGCCAGCAGCCCGGGCGGCGGGAGGCACGCCTACAATGAGCAGTTCTTC.

The V call is TRBV11-2, the J call TRBJ2-7; D might be TRBD2 (6 bases). Trimming stripped 0 bases from V and 3 bases from J, with 9 bases between. The length of the CDR3 is 14 residues. CDR1 is SGHAT and CDR2 is FQNNGV in the germline V gene. The DNA of the CDR3 is TGTGCCAGCAGCTTAGATAGGAGGGGCTACGAGCAGTACTTC. Residues: CASSLDRRGYEQYF.

For the CDR3, the DNA is TGTGCCACCAGTGATCCCCGGGACAGGGGTAGAGAAAAACTGTTTTTT. Its translation is CATSDPRDRGREKLFF. This chain joins TRBV24-1 and TRBJ1-4; 10 nucleotides align to TRBD1. CDR1 is KGHDR and CDR2 is SFDVKD in the germline V gene. The CDR3 covers 16 residues. Unmatched junction bases numbered 8, after V lost 3 bases and J lost 8 bases.

The rearrangement uses TRBV7-9 and TRBJ1-4; D is unresolved. The CDR3 spans 12 residues. V shed 2 bases and J shed 8 bases, with 6 bases lying between them. CDR1 and CDR2 (germline): SEHNR, FQNEAQ (reference sequence). The CDR3 spells CASSLLGEKLFF. The CDR3 DNA follows: TGTGCCAGCAGCTTACTGGGGGAAAAACTGTTTTTT.

The chain joins TRBV4-2 to TRBJ2-5; 7 bases line up with TRBD1. The trim removed 3 bases at V and 4 bases at J, leaving 2 bases unmatched. The CDR3 runs 13 residues. Germline values: CDR1 LGHNA, CDR2 YNFKEQ. The CDR3 sequence: CASSHRDRETQYF. The CDR3 DNA follows: TGTGCCAGCAGCCACCGGGACAGAGAGACCCAGTACTTC.

The CDR3 DNA sequence: TGTGCCAGCAGCAACGCTTGTAACAGGGTCCCGGACACTGAAGCTTTCTTT. Translation gives CASSNACNRVPDTEAFF. This rearrangement joins TRBV21-1 to TRBJ1-1; the DNA was not compared with TRBD1, the D call given in the table. TRBV21-1 is a pseudogene. The CDR3 loop spans 17 amino acids.

V gene TRBV9 combines with J gene TRBJ2-4; 10 nucleotides agree with TRBD1. Germline lookup yields CDR1 SGDLS and CDR2 YYNGEE. Trimming removed 2 bases from V and 3 bases from J; junction bases left unmatched: 5. CDR3 length: 16 amino acids. CDR3 nucleotides: TGTGCCAGCAGCGTGACCGGGACAGGGGTCAAAAACATTCAGTACTTC. Translation gives CASSVTGTGVKNIQYF.

For the CDR3, the DNA is TGTGCCAGCTCACTGGTATCCGGGACAGGGACCAATGAGCAGTTCTTC. Residues: CASSLVSGTGTNEQFF. The V gene is TRBV18, the J gene TRBJ2-1; 9 nucleotides agree with TRBD1. V lost 4 bases to trimming and J lost 6 bases; unmatched junction nucleotides: 10. The CDR3 length is 16 residues. CDR1 is KGHSH and CDR2 is LQKENI in the germline V gene.

CDR3 in amino acids: CASSLASGRWSHEQYF. The CDR3 DNA sequence: TGTGCCAGCAGCCTGGCCAGCGGGAGGTGGAGCCACGAGCAGTACTTC. The rearrangement joins TRBV7-8 to TRBJ2-7; 9 bases map to TRBD2. This CDR3 contains 16 residues. Germline-derived CDR1 and CDR2 are SGHVS and FQNEAQ. The J segment lost 5 bases and the V segment lost 5 bases, leaving 13 bases of the junction unmatched.